Following are 7 T cell receptor beta chains from one sample sequenced in a study of blood T cell repertoires in COVID-19. The repertoire was sequenced with immunoSEQ multiplex PCR; TCRdb's copy has only in-frame clones and lacks some. The table shows about 190,000 clones, with just under 85% occurring only once. Sequenced material: peripheral blood. These TCRs come from a woman aged 65 to 85 with active or convalescent COVID-19.

The chain recombines TRBV27 with TRBJ2-5; a weak D match, TRBD2 (6 bases). This CDR3 contains 14 residues. Trimming shortened V by 4 bases and J by 2 bases, and 11 bases separated the two germline ends. Per germline, CDR1 MNHEY and CDR2 SMNVEV (reference sequence). As DNA, the CDR3 is TGTGCCAGCAGTTCCGGACTACAACAAGAGACCCAGTACTTC. This gives the protein CASSSGLQQETQYF.

The chain recombines TRBV12-3 or TRBV12-4 with TRBJ1-4, with 7 positions matching TRBD1. The length of the CDR3 is 13 residues. The trim removed 8 bases at V and 5 bases at J, leaving 5 bases unmatched. The CDR3 DNA reads TGTGCCAGCGGAAGCAGGGGGAATGAAAAACTGTTTTTT. Amino acid sequence: CASGSRGNEKLFF.

V usage is TRBV3-1 (or the pseudogene TRBV3-2) and J usage is TRBJ2-3; 8 bases are a match to TRBD2. The CDR3 is made up of 17 amino acids. V lost 3 bases and J lost 3; bases outside the gene matches: 11. CDR1 and CDR2 (germline): LGHDT, YNNKEL (reference sequence). The CDR3 spells CASSQRSGRARTDTQYF. CDR3 DNA: TGTGCCAGCAGCCAGCGGTCCGGGAGGGCCCGGACAGATACGCAGTATTTT.

V gene TRBV7-3 combines with J gene TRBJ2-1; D possibly corresponds to TRBD1 (6 bases). CDR1 and CDR2 from the germline V gene are SGHTA and FQGTGA. V gave up 2 bases and J gave up 9 bases, with 17 bases separating them. The CDR3 is 15 amino acids. CDR3 DNA: TGTGCCAGCAGCTTATTAGGGGGTCTCCAAGGTGAGCAGTTCTTC. This encodes CASSLLGGLQGEQFF.

This clone showed up just a few times. The gene calls are TRBV6-5 and TRBJ1-5; 11 nucleotides align to TRBD1. The V gene end was trimmed by 7 bases and the J gene end by 4 bases; junction bases not matched to a gene: 6. This CDR3 is 15 amino acids long. Per the germline V gene, CDR1 is MNHEY and CDR2 is SVGAGI. The CDR3 loop reads CASIVGQGANQPQHF. The CDR3 nucleotides read TGTGCCAGCATTGTTGGACAGGGGGCGAATCAGCCCCAGCATTTT.

This clone was counted only a few times. This chain links TRBV27 with TRBJ1-5; TRBD1 might be the D (5 bases). V was pared by 2 bases and J by 4 bases, with 12 bases between. Germline V gene sequence: CDR1 MNHEY, CDR2 SMNVEV (reference sequence). This CDR3 has 15 amino acids. CDR3 in DNA: TGTGCCAGCAGTTTAGTGGCCAGGACAAATCAGCCCCAGCATTTT. Residues: CASSLVARTNQPQHF.

This clone was recorded a few times. The chain carries TRBV19 and TRBJ2-1, with D perhaps matching TRBD1 (6 bases). The CDR3 covers 17 residues. Germline V gene sequence: CDR1 LNHDA, CDR2 SQIVND (reference sequence). Trimming removed 4 bases from V and 5 bases from J, with 21 bases in between. CDR3 nucleotide sequence: TGTGCCAGTAGTAATATACCGGGACAAAGAGGTGACAATGAGCAGTTCTTC. Translating it yields CASSNIPGQRGDNEQFF.